The 5 T cell receptor beta chains given below trace back to one sample, sequenced in a study of blood T cell repertoires in COVID-19. Produced via immunoSEQ multiplex PCR; TCRdb's table is partial and in-frame only. The sample records hundreds of thousands of clones, roughly nine tenths being singletons. Source material: PBMCs or T cells enriched from blood (not recorded which). Source of these receptors: a man aged 25 to 40 who had recovered from COVID-19.

The CDR3 sequence is CASSLAGEGPYNEQFF. CDR3 DNA sequence: TGTGCCAGCAGTTTAGCGGGAGAGGGCCCATACAATGAGCAGTTCTTC. V and J are TRBV27 and TRBJ2-1, with 7 bases identical to TRBD2. The germline V gene has CDR1 MNHEY and CDR2 SMNVEV (reference sequence). Unmatched junction bases numbered 8, after V lost 2 bases and J lost 4 bases. The CDR3 loop spans 16 amino acids.

V and J are TRBV7-9 and TRBJ2-3, with 7 bases fitting TRBD1. CDR3 length: 17 residues. With 5 bases clipped from V and 5 bases from J, the junction kept 16 bases outside the gene matches. Germline V lookup: CDR1 SEHNR, CDR2 FQNEAQ (reference sequence). CDR3 loop: CASSLDRSSYLGDTQYF. The DNA of the CDR3 is TGTGCCAGCAGCCTGGACAGGAGCTCTTACCTAGGAGATACGCAGTATTTT.

On this clone: Compared with germline, one end of the junction differs, possibly owing to a read error. The chain's CDR3 is CASRGLGNEKLFF. The CDR3 DNA follows: TGTGCGAGCAGGGGGCTTGGTAATGAAAAACTGTTTTTT. The rearrangement links TRBV3-1 (or the pseudogene TRBV3-2) to TRBJ1-4; 8 bases match TRBD1. This CDR3 is 13 amino acids long. The germline gives CDR1 LGHDT, CDR2 YNNKEL (reference sequence).

The chain is built from TRBV2 and TRBJ2-3, with 10 bases matching TRBD2. The CDR3 runs 14 residues. V lost 10 bases to trimming and J lost 6 bases; unmatched junction nucleotides: 10. Germline CDR1 SNHLY, CDR2 FYNNEI. The CDR3 loop reads CAITGASGSDTQYF. The CDR3 DNA follows: TGTGCCATCACAGGGGCTAGCGGGAGCGATACGCAGTATTTT.

V usage is TRBV7-9 and J usage is TRBJ1-1; a possible D gene is TRBD1 (6 bases). Trimming removed 5 bases from V and 0 bases from J, with 13 bases in between. The CDR3 runs to 15 residues. Per the germline V gene, CDR1 is SEHNR and CDR2 is FQNEAQ (reference sequence). CDR3 loop: CASSPSTGLNTEAFF. The CDR3 DNA reads TGTGCCAGCAGCCCGTCGACAGGCTTGAACACTGAAGCTTTCTTT. Together with reference TRBV7-9 and TRBJ1-1, the CDR3 gives the full variable domain: DTGVSQNPRHKITKRGQNVTFRCDPISEHNRLYWYRQTLGQGPEFLTYFQNEAQLEKSRLLSDRFSAERPKGSFSTLEIQRTEQGDSAMYLCASSPSTGLNTEAFFGQGTRLTVV.